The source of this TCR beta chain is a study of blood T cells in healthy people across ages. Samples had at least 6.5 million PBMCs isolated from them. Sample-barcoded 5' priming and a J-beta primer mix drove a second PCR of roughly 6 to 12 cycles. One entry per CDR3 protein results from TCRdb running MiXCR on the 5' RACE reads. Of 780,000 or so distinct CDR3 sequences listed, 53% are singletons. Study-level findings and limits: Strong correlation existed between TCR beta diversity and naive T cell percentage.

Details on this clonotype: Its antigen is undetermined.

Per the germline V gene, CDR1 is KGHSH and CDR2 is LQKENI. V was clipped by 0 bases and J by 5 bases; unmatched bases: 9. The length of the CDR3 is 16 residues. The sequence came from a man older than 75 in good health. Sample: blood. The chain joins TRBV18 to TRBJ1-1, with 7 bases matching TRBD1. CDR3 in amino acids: CASSPPQVRGKTEAFF. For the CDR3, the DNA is TGTGCCAGCTCACCACCCCAGGTCAGGGGGAAAACTGAAGCTTTCTTT.